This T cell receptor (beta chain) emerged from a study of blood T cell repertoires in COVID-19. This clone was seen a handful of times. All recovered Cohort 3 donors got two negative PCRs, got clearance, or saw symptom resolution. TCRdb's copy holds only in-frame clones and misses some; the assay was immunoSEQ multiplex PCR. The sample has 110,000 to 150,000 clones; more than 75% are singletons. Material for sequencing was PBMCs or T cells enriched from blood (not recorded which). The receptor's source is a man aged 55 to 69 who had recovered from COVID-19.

For the CDR3, the DNA is TGCGCCAGTCAAAAAGAGGGAGTCGCCTATGAAAAACTGTTTTTT. This encodes CASQKEGVAYEKLFF. This chain links TRBV4-1 with TRBJ1-4; D is uncertain. The CDR3 is 15 residues long. V was pared by 9 bases and J by 6 bases, with 20 bases between. Germline CDR1 is MGHRA and CDR2 is YSYEKL.